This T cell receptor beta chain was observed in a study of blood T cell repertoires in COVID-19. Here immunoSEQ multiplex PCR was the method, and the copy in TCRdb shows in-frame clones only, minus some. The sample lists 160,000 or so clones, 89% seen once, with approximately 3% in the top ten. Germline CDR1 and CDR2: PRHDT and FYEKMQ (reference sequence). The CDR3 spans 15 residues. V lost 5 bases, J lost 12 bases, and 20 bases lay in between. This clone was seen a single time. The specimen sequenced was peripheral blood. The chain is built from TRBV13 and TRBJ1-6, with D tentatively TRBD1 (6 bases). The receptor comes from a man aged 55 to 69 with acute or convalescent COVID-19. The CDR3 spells CASSVKTTQGQPLHF. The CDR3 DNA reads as TGTGCCAGCAGCGTGAAAACGACCCAGGGGCAACCCCTCCACTTT.